Shown below are 14 T cell receptor beta chains from a single sample sequenced in a study of T cell responses to AZD1222 COVID-19 vaccine. Repertoires were generated with immunoSEQ multiplex PCR, while TCRdb's copy carries only in-frame clones and drops some. The repertoire includes some 160,000 clones, approximately 90% of them detected once, and approximately 4.4% sits in the top ten. Sequences were derived from peripheral blood, sampled on day 0 of AZD1222 vaccination. The receptors stem from an adult in good health.

The rearrangement links TRBV28 to TRBJ1-2; TRBD1 matches at 7 bases. The CDR3 length is 13 residues. Per the germline V gene, CDR1 is MDHEN and CDR2 is SYDVKM. With V trimmed by 3 bases and J by 5 bases, 3 bases remained unmatched. The CDR3 here is CASSLGQSYGYTF. CDR3 nucleotide sequence: TGTGCCAGCAGTTTGGGACAGAGTTATGGCTACACCTTC.

V and J are TRBV7-2 and TRBJ1-1, with D unresolved. The CDR3 runs to 12 residues. The germline V gene has CDR1 SGHTA and CDR2 FQGNSA. V lost 2 bases to trimming and J lost 3 bases, with 4 bases between them. CDR3 protein: CASSLTYTEAFF. The CDR3 nucleotides are TGTGCCAGCAGCTTAACGTACACTGAAGCTTTCTTT.

V usage is TRBV4-1 and J usage is TRBJ2-2; 14 bases fit TRBD2. The CDR3 contains 17 residues. After removal of 4 bases from V and 5 bases from J, the junction contained 6 bases not matched to a gene. Germline V gene sequence: CDR1 MGHRA, CDR2 YSYEKL. In DNA, the CDR3 is TGCGCCAGCAGCCCCGTAGGACTAGCGGGAGGAACCGGGGAGCTGTTTTTT. Amino acid sequence: CASSPVGLAGGTGELFF.

This clone was detected only once. The chain recombines TRBV7-3 with TRBJ2-6; either TRBD1 or TRBD2 may supply D (5 bases each). Germline V gives CDR1 SGHTA, CDR2 FQGTGA. V was clipped by 2 bases and J by 1 base, with 12 bases between them. This CDR3 has 17 residues. In DNA, the CDR3 is TGTGCCAGCAGCTTACCGGGACCCGGATCTGGGGCCAACGTCCTGACTTTC. Translating it yields CASSLPGPGSGANVLTF.

V usage is TRBV2 and J usage is TRBJ2-7; TRBD2 agrees at 11 bases. The CDR3 loop spans 16 amino acids. Trimming cost V 4 bases and J 2 bases; bases outside gene matches: 7. Germline values: CDR1 SNHLY, CDR2 FYNNEI. The CDR3 nucleotides read TGTGCCAGCAGTGTGGTGACTAGCGGGGTAACCTACGAGCAGTACTTC. This gives the protein CASSVVTSGVTYEQYF.

In this sample, this clone turned up once. This chain uses TRBV24-1 with TRBJ2-1; 9 bases are a match to TRBD2. The CDR3 is 15 amino acids. With 4 bases clipped from V and 6 bases from J, the junction kept 6 bases outside the gene matches. Germline assignment: CDR1 KGHDR and CDR2 SFDVKD. Here the CDR3 DNA reads TGTGCCACCAGTGACCCAGGACTAGCGCGCAATGAGCAGTTCTTC. It codes for CATSDPGLARNEQFF.

The chain uses TRBV15 and TRBJ2-1, with 15 bases matching TRBD2. The V and J ends lost 0 bases and 14 bases, in that order; junction bases with no gene match: 5. The CDR3 contains 15 residues. Germline V lookup: CDR1 LNHNV, CDR2 YYDKDF (reference sequence). In nucleotides, the CDR3 is TGTGCCACCAGCAGAGATTGGACTAGCGGGAGGGCCGAGTTCTTC. Translation gives CATSRDWTSGRAEFF. Full variable domain (missing parts from reference TRBV15 and TRBJ2-1): DAMVIQNPRYQVTQFGKPVTLSCSQTLNHNVMYWYQQKSSQAPKLLFHYYDKDFNNEADTPDNFQSRRPNTSFCFLDIRSPGLGDTAMYLCATSRDWTSGRAEFFGPGTRLTVL.

This clone was counted once. The rearrangement joins TRBV10-3 to TRBJ1-1, with D perhaps TRBD1 (5 bases). This CDR3 spans 13 amino acids. The germline V gene has CDR1 ENHRY and CDR2 SYGVKD. Trimming stripped 3 bases from V and 5 bases from J, with 10 bases between. CDR3 amino acids: CAISDRGDTEAFF. The CDR3 nucleotides read TGTGCCATCAGTGATCGAGGGGATACTGAAGCTTTCTTT.

V gene TRBV6-4 combines with J gene TRBJ1-2, with 7 bases aligning to TRBD1. Germline loops: CDR1 MRHNA, CDR2 SNTAGT. The CDR3 is made up of 16 amino acids. J lost 4 bases, V lost 0 bases, and 8 bases had no gene match. DNA of the CDR3: TGTGCCAGCAGTGACTCCAGGACAGGCGATGCCTATGGCTACACCTTC. It is translated as CASSDSRTGDAYGYTF.

J is TRBJ1-5 and V is TRBV9; D uncertain. The V end lost 4 bases, the J end lost 0 bases, and 20 bases lay between the germline ends. The CDR3 runs to 18 residues. Germline V gives CDR1 SGDLS, CDR2 YYNGEE. The CDR3 sequence: CASSLPFLRWDSNQPQHF. CDR3 bases: TGTGCCAGCAGCTTACCCTTTCTCCGGTGGGATAGCAATCAGCCCCAGCATTTT.

The chain recombines TRBV5-4 with TRBJ2-3; no definite D call. CDR1 SGHNT and CDR2 YYREEE come from the germline V gene (reference sequence). This CDR3 comprises 13 residues. Trimming cost V 1 base and J 5 bases, with 8 bases left between them. CDR3 sequence: CASSLPPGDTQYF. CDR3 nucleotide sequence: TGTGCCAGCAGCTTGCCGCCGGGAGATACGCAGTATTTT.

The rearrangement joins TRBV7-8 to TRBJ2-1; perhaps TRBD2 as D (7 bases). The V end lost 3 bases, the J end lost 7 bases, and 13 bases lay between the germline ends. Germline values: CDR1 SGHVS, CDR2 FQNEAQ. This CDR3 has 14 amino acids. The CDR3 here is CASSFTGRENEQFF. For the CDR3, the DNA is TGTGCCAGCAGCTTTACAGGGCGGGAGAATGAGCAGTTCTTC.

CDR3 bases: TGTGCCAGCAATCGGGCGGGATCCTACAATGAGCAGTTCTTC. It translates to CASNRAGSYNEQFF. The V call is TRBV9, the J call TRBJ2-1; a weak D match, TRBD2 (6 bases). Trimming cost V 6 bases and J 1 base, with 11 bases left between them. The CDR3 contains 14 residues. Germline loops: CDR1 SGDLS, CDR2 YYNGEE.

Note on this clone: Other DNA sequences within the sample encode an identical CDR3. The V call is TRBV11-2, the J call TRBJ2-3, with D maybe TRBD1 (5 bases). V lost 7 bases and J 2 bases, leaving 10 bases between the germline ends. This CDR3 is 13 amino acids long. The germline gives CDR1 SGHAT, CDR2 FQNNGV. CDR3 bases: TGTGCCAGCACCCGGACATCCACAGATACGCAGTATTTT. The encoded protein is CASTRTSTDTQYF. Supplemented by reference TRBV11-2 and TRBJ2-3, the full variable domain reads EAGVAQSPRYKIIEKRQSVAFWCNPISGHATLYWYQQILGQGPKLLIQFQNNGVVDDSQLPKDRFSAERLKGVDSTLKIQPAKLEDSAVYLCASTRTSTDTQYFGPGTRLTVL.